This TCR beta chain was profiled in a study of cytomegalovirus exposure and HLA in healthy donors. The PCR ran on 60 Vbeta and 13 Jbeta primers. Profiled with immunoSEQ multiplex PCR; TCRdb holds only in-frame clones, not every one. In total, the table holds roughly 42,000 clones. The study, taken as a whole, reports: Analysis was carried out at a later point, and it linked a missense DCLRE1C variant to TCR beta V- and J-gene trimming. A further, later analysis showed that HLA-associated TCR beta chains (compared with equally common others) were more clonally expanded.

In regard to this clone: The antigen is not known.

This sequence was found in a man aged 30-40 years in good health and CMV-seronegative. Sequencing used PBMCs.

CDR3 residues: CASSLIGGAMNTEAFF. For the CDR3, the DNA is TGTGCCAGCTCACTAATCGGGGGGGCCATGAACACTGAAGCTTTCTTT. This sequence joins TRBV18 and TRBJ1-1, with D possibly being TRBD1 (6 bases). CDR3 size: 16 residues. From germline, CDR1 is KGHSH and CDR2 LQKENI. V lost 4 bases and J 0 bases, leaving 15 bases between the germline ends.